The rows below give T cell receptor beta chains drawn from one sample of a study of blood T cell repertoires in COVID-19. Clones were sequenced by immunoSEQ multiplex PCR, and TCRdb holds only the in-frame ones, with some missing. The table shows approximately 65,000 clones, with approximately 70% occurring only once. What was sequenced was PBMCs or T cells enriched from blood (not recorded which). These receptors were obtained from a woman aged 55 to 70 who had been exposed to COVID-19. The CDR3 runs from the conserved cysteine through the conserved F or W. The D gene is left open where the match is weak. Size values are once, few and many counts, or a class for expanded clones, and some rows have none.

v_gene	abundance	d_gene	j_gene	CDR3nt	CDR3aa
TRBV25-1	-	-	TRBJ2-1	TGTGCCAGCGCGAGCTCCTACAATGAGCAGTTCTTC	CASASSYNEQFF
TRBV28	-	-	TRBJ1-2	TGTGCCAGCAGTTTATCGGGTTATGGCTACACCTTC	CASSLSGYGYTF
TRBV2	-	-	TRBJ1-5	TGTGCCAGCAGTGCGGACAGTAGCAATCAGCCCCAGCATTTT	CASSADSSNQPQHF
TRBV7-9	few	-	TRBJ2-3	TGTGCCAGCAGCCCGTTGGACTTCACAGATACGCAGTATTTT	CASSPLDFTDTQYF
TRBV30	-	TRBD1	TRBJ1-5	TGTGCCTGGAGCACCGGGACAGGGATTCAGCCCCAGCATTTT	CAWSTGTGIQPQHF
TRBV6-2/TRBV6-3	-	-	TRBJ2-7	TGTGCCAGCAGTTCGCCTCGGGTCAAGCAGTACTTC	CASSSPRVKQYF
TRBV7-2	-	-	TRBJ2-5	TGTGCCAGCCTTCGCGTTAACCCCCTACAAGAGACCCAGTACTTC	CASLRVNPLQETQYF
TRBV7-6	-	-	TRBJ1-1	TGTGCCAGCAGCCCAAGTCCGGGCACTGAAGCTTTCTTT	CASSPSPGTEAFF
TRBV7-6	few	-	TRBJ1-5	TGTGCCAGCAGCTTAGGAGTCCCCAATCAGCCCCAGCATTTT	CASSLGVPNQPQHF
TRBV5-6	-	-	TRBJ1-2	TGTGCCAGCAGCTTTGGACAGAATAACTATGGCTACACCTTC	CASSFGQNNYGYTF
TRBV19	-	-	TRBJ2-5	TGTGCAACTAGACGGGGTAGTGGGGAGACCCAGTACTTC	CATRRGSGETQYF
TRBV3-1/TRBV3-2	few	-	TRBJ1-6	TGTGCCAGCAGCCAAGACGCCAGGGGTAATTCACCCCTCCACTTT	CASSQDARGNSPLHF
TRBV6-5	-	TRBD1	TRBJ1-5	TGTGCCAGCAGACGGGACAGGGGTAGGGATCAGCCCCAGCATTTT	CASRRDRGRDQPQHF
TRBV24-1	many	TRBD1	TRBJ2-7	TGTGCCACTCAGGGCCGGGACAGGGGCCACGAGCAGTACTTC	CATQGRDRGHEQYF
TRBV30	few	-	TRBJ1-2	TGTGCCTGGAGTACTGGACAGCCACCCTATGGCTACACCTTC	CAWSTGQPPYGYTF
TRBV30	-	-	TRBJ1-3	TGTGCCTGGGACAGAGTAACTGGAAACACCATATATTTT	CAWDRVTGNTIYF
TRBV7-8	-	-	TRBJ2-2	TGTGCCAGCAGCTTATCTAACACCGGGGAGCTGTTTTTT	CASSLSNTGELFF
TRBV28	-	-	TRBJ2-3	TGTGCCAGCAGACCCCCGTCCCAGCGGCAGTTGACAGATACGCAGTATTTT	CASRPPSQRQLTDTQYF
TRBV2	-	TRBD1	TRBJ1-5	TGTGCCAGCGGGGACAGGGTTGGAAGCAATCAGCCCCAGCATTTT	CASGDRVGSNQPQHF
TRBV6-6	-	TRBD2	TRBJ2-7	TGTGCCAGCAGTTTTTTAGTAGCGGGCGAGCAGTACTTC	CASSFLVAGEQYF
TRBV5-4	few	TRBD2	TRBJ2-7	TGTGCCAGCAGCCCCGGGGTAGCGGGATACGAGCAGTACTTC	CASSPGVAGYEQYF
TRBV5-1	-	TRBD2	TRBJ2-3	TGCGCCAGCAGCCCAAGGACTAGCGGGGGAAAAGATACGCAGTATTTT	CASSPRTSGGKDTQYF
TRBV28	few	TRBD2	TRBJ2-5	TGTGCCAGCAGAGGCGGGGGGAGCGGAGAGACCCAGTACTTC	CASRGGGSGETQYF